The next 19 T cell receptor beta chains were all read from a single sample in a study of OX40 agonist ivuxolimab in advanced cancers. Profiled with immunoSEQ multiplex PCR; TCRdb holds only in-frame clones, not every one. This repertoire shows approximately 46,000 clones, roughly four fifths found once; its top ten account for about 3%. The material was CD4+ or CD8+ T cells sorted from blood, obtained in a trial of the OX40 agonist ivuxolimab. These receptors came from an adult with an advanced solid tumor such as melanoma, head and neck, liver or kidney cancer.

The V call is TRBV7-3, the J call TRBJ2-7; D ambiguous. Germline loops: CDR1 SGHTA, CDR2 FQGTGA. The V and J ends lost 0 bases and 4 bases respectively, with 10 bases between them. This CDR3 contains 14 residues. In nucleotides, the CDR3 is TGTGCCAGCAGCTTAACTCCGTCCTCGTACGAGCAGTACTTC. Encoded protein: CASSLTPSSYEQYF.

The chain combines TRBV6-9 with TRBJ1-3, with D maybe TRBD1 (5 bases). The CDR3 consists of 15 residues. The V gene lost 3 bases and the J gene lost 0 bases, with 9 bases spanning the gap. Germline CDR1 and CDR2: MNHGY and SVAAGI. The CDR3 bases are TGTGCCAGCAGTTACAGCAGGGACTCTGGAAACACCATATATTTT. Its protein is CASSYSRDSGNTIYF.

This clone appeared a few times. The chain's CDR3 is CASSDSAGIQATNEKLFF. The CDR3 DNA sequence: TGTGCCAGCTCGGATTCAGCAGGGATACAAGCAACTAATGAAAAACTGTTTTTT. V gene TRBV18 combines with J gene TRBJ1-4; the D gene is possibly TRBD1 (5 bases). This CDR3 comprises 18 residues. Trimming cost V 6 bases and J 0 bases, with 20 bases left between them. Germline V gene lookup returns CDR1 KGHSH and CDR2 LQKENI.

The chain is built from TRBV6-5 and TRBJ1-5; D call uncertain. The V end lost 8 bases, the J end lost 1 base, and 15 bases lay between the germline ends. CDR1 MNHEY and CDR2 SVGAGI come from the germline V gene. The CDR3 is 15 amino acids. This CDR3 is CASLVSKNSNQPQHF. The CDR3 nucleotides are TGTGCCAGCTTGGTTAGTAAAAACAGCAATCAGCCCCAGCATTTT.

The chain links TRBV5-5 to TRBJ2-3, with 10 positions matching TRBD2. CDR3 length: 16 amino acids. Germline CDR1 and CDR2: SGHKS and YYEKEE (reference sequence). V shed 0 bases and J 8 bases; nucleotides not matched to a gene: 9. The CDR3 DNA is TGTGCCAGCAGCTTGGTACTAGCGGGAACTCGAGGTACGCAGTATTTT. It yields the protein CASSLVLAGTRGTQYF.

This sequence joins TRBV9 and TRBJ2-4; D tentatively fits TRBD1 or TRBD2 (6 bases each). Germline V CDR1 and CDR2: SGDLS, YYNGEE. V was shortened by 0 bases and J by 5 bases, with 9 bases between the two germline ends. The CDR3 has 14 amino acids. For the CDR3, the DNA is TGTGCCAGCAGCGTAGGGGGGGCAGAAAACATTCAGTACTTC. Translating it yields CASSVGGAENIQYF.

The rearrangement uses TRBV7-2 and TRBJ1-5; D perhaps matches TRBD1 (5 bases). This CDR3 region has 12 residues. From germline, CDR1 is SGHTA and CDR2 FQGNSA. Trimming took 6 bases from V and 5 from J, leaving 8 bases between them. CDR3 region: CASSMGDQPQHF. The CDR3 DNA reads TGTGCCAGCAGTATGGGGGATCAGCCCCAGCATTTT.

There are a few counts of this clone. V gene TRBV14 combines with J gene TRBJ1-4; no clear D. CDR1 is SGHDN and CDR2 is FVKESK in the germline V gene. The ends were cut back, 4 bases at V and 8 bases at J, with 17 bases in the middle. The CDR3 has 15 residues. In DNA, the CDR3 is TGTGCCAGCAGCCCGAGGGCAGGCACGGGAGAAAAACTGTTTTTT. Encoded protein: CASSPRAGTGEKLFF. The full variable domain, its missing parts supplied by reference TRBV14 and TRBJ1-4, is EAGVTQFPSHSVIEKGQTVTLRCDPISGHDNLYWYRRVMGKEIKFLLHFVKESKQDESGMPNNRFLAERTGGTYSTLKVQPAELEDSGVYFCASSPRAGTGEKLFFGSGTQLSVL.

This clone was seen just once. The chain combines TRBV2 with TRBJ1-2; maybe TRBD1 (6 bases). This CDR3 is built from 17 residues. Germline V gene lookup returns CDR1 SNHLY and CDR2 FYNNEI. The V and J ends lost 3 bases and 1 base respectively, with 18 bases between them. The CDR3 nucleotides read TGTGCCAGCAGTGACCCGGGGAGGGGACAAAATAACTATGGCTACACCTTC. Protein sequence: CASSDPGRGQNNYGYTF.

The V call is TRBV7-9, the J call TRBJ1-4; a weak D match, TRBD1 (5 bases). The V and J ends lost 4 bases and 8 bases respectively, with 14 bases between them. Germline lookup yields CDR1 SEHNR and CDR2 FQNEAQ (reference sequence). The CDR3 has 14 residues. CDR3 region: CASSSRTGTEKLFF. The CDR3, as DNA: TGTGCCAGCAGCTCCCGGACCGGGACCGAAAAACTGTTTTTT.

This chain uses TRBV6-6 with TRBJ2-7; possibly TRBD1 for D (6 bases). This CDR3 has 11 amino acids. CDR1 and CDR2 from the germline V gene are MNHNY and SVGAGI (reference sequence). The germline V and J ends were trimmed by 7 bases and 6 bases, with 10 bases remaining between them. Here the CDR3 DNA reads TGTGCCAGCACCCAGGGGATCGAGCAGTACTTC. This gives the protein CASTQGIEQYF.

The chain couples TRBV5-1 to TRBJ1-1; 10 bases are shared with TRBD1. From germline, CDR1 is SGHRS and CDR2 YFSETQ. With 4 bases clipped from V and 4 bases from J, the junction kept 7 bases outside the gene matches. The CDR3 has 15 amino acids. The CDR3 bases are TGCGCCAGCAGCCTAGGAAGGACAGGGGGCACTGAAGCTTTCTTT. The encoded protein is CASSLGRTGGTEAFF.

The chain recombines TRBV28 with TRBJ1-5, with 8 nucleotides matching TRBD1. J was trimmed by 3 bases and V by 4 bases; bases with no gene match: 8. CDR3 length: 16 amino acids. Germline-derived CDR1 and CDR2 are MDHEN and SYDVKM. CDR3 coding DNA: TGTGCCAGCAGTTCCTACGACAGGGGCTTCAATCAGCCCCAGCATTTT. It specifies CASSSYDRGFNQPQHF. Supplemented by reference TRBV28 and TRBJ1-5, the full variable domain reads DVKVTQSSRYLVKRTGEKVFLECVQDMDHENMFWYRQDPGLGLRLIYFSYDVKMKEKGDIPEGYSVSREKKERFSLILESASTNQTSMYLCASSSYDRGFNQPQHFGDGTRLSIL.

A note on this clone: A read error is possible here, since a much larger clone lies one base away. Distinct nucleotide sequences in the sample also encode this CDR3. The V gene is TRBV6-1, the J gene TRBJ1-2; D is unresolved. Germline V lookup: CDR1 MNHNS, CDR2 SASEGT. This CDR3 is built from 12 residues. V dropped 4 bases and J dropped 4 bases, with 7 bases sitting between them. CDR3 sequence reads: CASSGSSYGYTF. In nucleotides, the CDR3 is TGTGCCAGCAGTGGGTCGAGCTATGGCTACACCTTC.

The chain carries TRBV7-8 and TRBJ1-6; 7 bases align to TRBD1. CDR1 and CDR2 (germline): SGHVS, FQNEAQ. V gave up 5 bases and J gave up 8 bases; unmatched junction bases: 6. The CDR3 has 14 residues. The CDR3 DNA is TGTGCCAGCAGCCGGGACAGCTCATATTCACCCCTCCACTTT. Residues: CASSRDSSYSPLHF.

The genes are TRBV2 and TRBJ1-1; the D gene is possibly TRBD1 (6 bases). CDR3 length: 13 amino acids. Per the germline V gene, CDR1 is SNHLY and CDR2 is FYNNEI. The V gene lost 6 bases and the J gene lost 4 bases, with 12 bases spanning the gap. The CDR3 spells CASRDRGSTEAFF. The CDR3 DNA sequence: TGTGCCAGCAGAGATAGGGGGTCCACTGAAGCTTTCTTT. Filled out from reference TRBV2 and TRBJ1-1, the complete variable domain reads EPEVTQTPSHQVTQMGQEVILRCVPISNHLYFYWYRQILGQKVEFLVSFYNNEISEKSEIFDDQFSVERPDGSNFTLKIRSTKLEDSAMYFCASRDRGSTEAFFGQGTRLTVV.

V usage is TRBV5-6 and J usage is TRBJ1-3; TRBD1 matches 11 bases. The germline gives CDR1 SGHDT, CDR2 YYEEEE. V trimming: 4 bases; J trimming: 0 bases; junction bases outside the gene matches: 0. This CDR3 comprises 15 residues. For the CDR3, the DNA is TGTGCCAGCAGCGGGACAGGGGGCTCTGGAAACACCATATATTTT. Its translation is CASSGTGGSGNTIYF. Complete variable domain (other parts from reference TRBV5-6 and TRBJ1-3): DAGVTQSPTHLIKTRGQQVTLRCSPKSGHDTVSWYQQALGQGPQFIFQYYEEEERQRGNFPDRFSGHQFPNYSSELNVNALLLGDSALYLCASSGTGGSGNTIYFGEGSWLTVV.

V is TRBV28 and J is TRBJ2-7; D ambiguous. The CDR3 runs to 11 residues. V was cut by 7 bases and J by 2 bases, with 6 bases left in between. Germline V CDR1 and CDR2: MDHEN, SYDVKM. As DNA, the CDR3 is TGTGCCAGCATGACCCCCTACGAGCAGTACTTC. Translated, it gives CASMTPYEQYF.

The rearrangement joins TRBV9 to TRBJ2-3; 8 bases align to TRBD1. V trimming: 3 bases; J trimming: 1 base; junction bases outside the gene matches: 10. The CDR3 is made up of 17 amino acids. The germline gives CDR1 SGDLS, CDR2 YYNGEE. The CDR3 sequence is CASSATRTGSGTDTQYF. The CDR3 DNA reads as TGTGCCAGCAGCGCTACTAGGACAGGGTCAGGCACAGATACGCAGTATTTT.